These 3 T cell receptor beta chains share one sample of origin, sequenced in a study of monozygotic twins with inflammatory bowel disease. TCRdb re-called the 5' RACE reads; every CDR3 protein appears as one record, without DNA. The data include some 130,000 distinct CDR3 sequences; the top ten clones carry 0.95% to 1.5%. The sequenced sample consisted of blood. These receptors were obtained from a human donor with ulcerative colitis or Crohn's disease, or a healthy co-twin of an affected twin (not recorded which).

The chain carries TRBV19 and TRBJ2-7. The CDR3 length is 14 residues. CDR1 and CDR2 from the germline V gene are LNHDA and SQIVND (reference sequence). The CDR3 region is CASRPNDRSYEQYF.

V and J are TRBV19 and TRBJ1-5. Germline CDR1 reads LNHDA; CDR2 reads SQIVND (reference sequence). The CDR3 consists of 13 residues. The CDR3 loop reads CASSISDARPQHF.

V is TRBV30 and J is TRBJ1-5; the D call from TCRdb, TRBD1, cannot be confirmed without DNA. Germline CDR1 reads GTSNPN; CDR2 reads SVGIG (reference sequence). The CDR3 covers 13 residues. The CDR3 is CAWGAGGQQPQHF.